The 10 T cell receptor beta chains listed next were all sequenced from one sample in a study of CD8 T cells in ankylosing spondylitis. From the 5' RACE reads, TCRdb called clonotypes with MiXCR, one entry per CDR3 protein. In the table there are some 290,000 distinct CDR3 sequences, 20% of which are singletons. The material sequenced was blood, either unsorted or a sorted T cell fraction (not recorded which). The receptors derive from a male donor with ankylosing spondylitis or in good health (not recorded which).

The chain links TRBV5-1 to TRBJ1-4; the D is unclear. The CDR3 has 15 amino acids. Trimming removed 3 bases from V and 0 bases from J, with 9 bases in between. CDR1 and CDR2 (germline): SGHRS, YFSETQ. Here the CDR3 DNA reads TGCGCCAGCAGCTGGAACCAAGCAACTAATGAAAAACTGTTTTTT. Its protein is CASSWNQATNEKLFF.

In regard to this clonotype: The germline gene is not matched at one end of the junction; a read error may be the cause. The chain combines TRBV30 with TRBJ1-4; D is uncertain. The CDR3 contains 13 residues. In germline, CDR1 is GTSNPN, CDR2 SVGIG (reference sequence). The CDR3 coding sequence is TGTGCCTTGAGTGTAGGCTTATTTGAAAAACTGTTTTTT. It is translated as CALSVGLFEKLFF. Full variable domain (rest looked up from reference TRBV30 and TRBJ1-4): SQTIHQWPATLVQPVGSPLSLECTVEGTSNPNLYWYRQAAGRGLQLLFYSVGIGQISSEVPQNLSASRPQDRQFILSSKKLLLSDSGFYLCALSVGLFEKLFFGSGTQLSVL.

V usage is TRBV18 and J usage is TRBJ2-3; maybe TRBD2 (5 bases). V dropped 3 bases and J dropped 6 bases, with 16 bases sitting between them. Germline V CDR1 and CDR2: KGHSH, LQKENI. The length of the CDR3 is 15 residues. DNA for the CDR3: TGTGCCAGCTCACCGGACTCCCTCCCCCTCGATACGCAGTATTTT. Protein sequence: CASSPDSLPLDTQYF.

In its sample, this clonotype was seen many times. The J gene is TRBJ2-1, the V gene TRBV29-1; the D gene is possibly TRBD2 (5 bases). The CDR3 has 14 residues. Between the trimmed V and J ends, which lost 5 bases and 4 bases, there was a span of 15 bases. Germline V CDR1 and CDR2: SQVTM, ANQGSEA. The CDR3 DNA sequence: TGCAGCGTTCTCGGCCCCGGACTTTACAATGAGCAGTTCTTC. It translates to CSVLGPGLYNEQFF.

This clonotype was recorded a few times. V and J are TRBV5-1 and TRBJ2-7; 7 bases are shared with TRBD1. The germline gives CDR1 SGHRS, CDR2 YFSETQ. The V and J ends lost 0 bases and 6 bases, in that order; junction bases with no gene match: 9. This CDR3 is built from 15 residues. The CDR3 region has the DNA TGCGCCAGCAGCTTGGAGACAGGGTACTTTTCCGAGCAGTACGTC. Translating gives CASSLETGYFSEQYV.

The sample holds many counts of this clonotype. The J gene is TRBJ2-3, the V gene TRBV5-1, with a tentative D call TRBD2 (6 bases). The germline V and J ends were trimmed by 3 bases and 6 bases, with 17 bases remaining between them. This CDR3 has 15 residues. Germline CDR1 is SGHRS and CDR2 is YFSETQ. CDR3 sequence: CASSSSGSSRDTQYF. The CDR3 DNA sequence: TGCGCCAGCAGCTCCTCCGGGAGCTCACGCGATACGCAGTATTTT.

This clonotype came up a few times. V gene TRBV10-3 combines with J gene TRBJ1-2; 7 nucleotides line up with TRBD1. The CDR3 is 13 amino acids. Germline assignment: CDR1 ENHRY and CDR2 SYGVKD. The junction had 3 bases not matched to a gene; V was cut back by 4 bases and J by 4 bases. The CDR3 sequence is CAISVDRVYGYTF. The DNA for the CDR3 is TGTGCCATCAGTGTTGACAGGGTCTATGGCTACACCTTC.

The chain combines TRBV20-1 with TRBJ2-3, with TRBD2 matching 15 bases. The CDR3 sequence is 18 residues long. Trimming removed 5 bases from V and 2 bases from J; junction bases left unmatched: 11. The germline CDR1 and CDR2 sequences are DFQATT and SNEGSKA (reference sequence). CDR3 sequence reads: CSAPGLAGGSAHTDTQYF. DNA for the CDR3: TGCAGTGCTCCAGGACTAGCGGGGGGGAGCGCTCACACAGATACGCAGTATTTT.

The V and J genes are TRBV5-1 and TRBJ2-3; D uncertain. The germline V gene encodes CDR1 SGHRS and CDR2 YFSETQ. The CDR3 is 14 amino acids. Trimming took off 0 bases at V and 4 bases at J, with 9 bases between the two ends. DNA for the CDR3: TGCGCCAGCAGCTTGGCCCTTTCCGCAGATACGCAGTATTTT. It yields the protein CASSLALSADTQYF.

Only a few counts were recorded for this clonotype. The rearrangement joins TRBV7-8 to TRBJ2-3; D uncertain. This CDR3 contains 15 residues. Germline V gives CDR1 SGHVS, CDR2 FQNEAQ. V was clipped by 4 bases and J by 1 base, with 12 bases between them. In DNA, the CDR3 is TGTGCCAGCAGCTCACGTTCACTGGGCACAGATACGCAGTATTTT. It codes for CASSSRSLGTDTQYF.